This T cell receptor (beta chain) derives from a study of T-cell reconstitution after alpha-beta-depleted transplantation in children. Study conclusions and caveats: Surviving thymic progenitors and recipient T cells were the source of high TCRbeta diversity at day 60 in some patients. Newly produced T cells mostly provided counts and TCRbeta diversity after one year, as hyperexpanded clones declined. By about two months after transplant, alpha-beta T cells reportedly arose from several hundred graft clones that had expanded.

V lost 6 bases to trimming and J lost 15 bases; unmatched junction nucleotides: 9. The CDR3 length is 14 residues. The table lists this clonotype with a few counts. Its cognate antigen is unknown. This sample's TCRbeta library carried unique molecular identifier barcodes. TCRdb analysed the PCR reads with MiXCR anew, one entry per CDR3 protein. The sample contains about a million distinct CDR3 sequences, about 29% of which appear only once. Sequencing used PBMCs, mostly from graft donor cells, obtained 360 days after TCRalphabeta/CD19-depleted stem cell transplant. V is TRBV12-3 or TRBV12-4 and J is TRBJ2-1, with TRBD2 matching 15 bases. This TCR was sampled from a boy younger than two who had a stem cell transplant for SCID, so the T cells may come from the graft donor. CDR3: CASRGLAGGYTLFF. In DNA form, the CDR3 reads TGTGCCAGCAGGGGACTAGCGGGGGGCTATACCCTGTTCTTC.